This T cell receptor (beta chain) was found in a study of cytomegalovirus exposure and HLA in healthy donors. V dropped 5 bases and J dropped 7 bases, with 23 bases sitting between them. Germline assignment: CDR1 MDHEN and CDR2 SYDVKM. The CDR3 spans 16 residues. The PCR had 60 Vbeta and 13 Jbeta primers. Here immunoSEQ multiplex PCR was the method, and the copy in TCRdb shows in-frame clones only, minus some. The data contain 160,000 or so clones, 60% to 80% of them seen just once; the ten biggest clones take up 6.3%. The chain joins TRBV28 to TRBJ1-2, with a tentative D call TRBD1 (6 bases). The sequenced material came from PBMCs. This TCR came from a man in his forties in good health and CMV-seropositive. The CDR3 coding sequence is TGTGCCAGCAGTCCCCTCGACGCCAGGGGAAGGTCTGGCTACACCTTC. Its translation is CASSPLDARGRSGYTF.